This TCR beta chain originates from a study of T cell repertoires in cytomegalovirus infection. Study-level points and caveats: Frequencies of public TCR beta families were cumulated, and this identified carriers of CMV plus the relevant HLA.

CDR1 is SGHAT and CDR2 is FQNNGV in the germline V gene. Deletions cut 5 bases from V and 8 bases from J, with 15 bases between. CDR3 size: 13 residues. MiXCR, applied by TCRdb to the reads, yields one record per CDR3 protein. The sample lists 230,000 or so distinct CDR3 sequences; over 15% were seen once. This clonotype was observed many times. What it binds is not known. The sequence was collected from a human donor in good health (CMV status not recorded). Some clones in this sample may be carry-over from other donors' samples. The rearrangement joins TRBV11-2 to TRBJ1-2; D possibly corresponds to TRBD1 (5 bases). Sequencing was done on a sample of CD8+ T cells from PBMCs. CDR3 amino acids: CASSLSGLRGYTF. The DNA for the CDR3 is TGTGCCAGCAGCCTTTCAGGGCTTCGCGGCTACACCTTC.